This T cell receptor beta chain was sequenced in a study of blood T cell repertoires in COVID-19. Data came from immunoSEQ multiplex PCR; TCRdb stores just in-frame clones and leaves some out. Of about 240,000 clones in the sample, approximately 90% are singletons; the top ten hold 7.2%. CDR3 length: 12 residues. This sequence was found in a man between 60 and 75 years old who had recovered from COVID-19. The sample consisted of peripheral blood. The chain uses TRBV21-1 and TRBJ1-1. TRBV21-1 is deemed a pseudogene. The CDR3 reads CAKTRLNTEAFF. The CDR3 DNA is TGTGCCAAAACGCGCTTGAACACTGAAGCTTTCTTT.